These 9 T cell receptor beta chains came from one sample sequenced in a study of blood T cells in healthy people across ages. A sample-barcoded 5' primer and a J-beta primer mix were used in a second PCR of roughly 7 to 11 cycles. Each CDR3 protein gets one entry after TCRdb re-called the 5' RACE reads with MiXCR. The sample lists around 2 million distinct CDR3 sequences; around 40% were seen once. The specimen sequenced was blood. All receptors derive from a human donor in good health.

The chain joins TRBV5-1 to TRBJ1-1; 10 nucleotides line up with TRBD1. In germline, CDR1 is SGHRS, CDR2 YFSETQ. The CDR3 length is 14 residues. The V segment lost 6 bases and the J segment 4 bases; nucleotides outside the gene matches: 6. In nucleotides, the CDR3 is TGCGCCAGCACATCGGGACAGGGGAGCACTGAAGCTTTCTTT. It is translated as CASTSGQGSTEAFF.

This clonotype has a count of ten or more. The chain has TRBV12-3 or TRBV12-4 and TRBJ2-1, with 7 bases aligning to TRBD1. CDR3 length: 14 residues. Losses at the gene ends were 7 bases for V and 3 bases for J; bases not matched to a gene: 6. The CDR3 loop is CASKETGDYNEQFF. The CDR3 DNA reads TGTGCCAGCAAAGAAACAGGGGACTACAATGAGCAGTTCTTC.

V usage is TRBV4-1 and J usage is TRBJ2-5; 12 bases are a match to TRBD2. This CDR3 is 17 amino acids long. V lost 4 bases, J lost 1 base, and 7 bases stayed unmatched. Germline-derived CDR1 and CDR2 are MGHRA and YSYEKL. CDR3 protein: CASSLLGLAGSQETQYF. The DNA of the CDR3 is TGCGCCAGCAGCCTGCTGGGACTAGCGGGTTCCCAAGAGACCCAGTACTTC.

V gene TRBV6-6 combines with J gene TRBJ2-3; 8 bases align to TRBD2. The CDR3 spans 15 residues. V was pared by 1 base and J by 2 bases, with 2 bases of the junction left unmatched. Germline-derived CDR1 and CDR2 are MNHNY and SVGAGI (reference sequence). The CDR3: CASSYCGGLTDTQYF. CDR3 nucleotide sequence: TGTGCCAGCAGTTACTGCGGGGGGCTCACAGATACGCAGTATTTT.

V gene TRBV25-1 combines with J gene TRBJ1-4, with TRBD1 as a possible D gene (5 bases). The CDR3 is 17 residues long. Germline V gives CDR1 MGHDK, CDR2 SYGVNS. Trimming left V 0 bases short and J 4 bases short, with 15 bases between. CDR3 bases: TGTGCCAGCAGTGAATATGGTTGGGGCCAGGGTAATGAAAAACTGTTTTTT. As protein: CASSEYGWGQGNEKLFF.

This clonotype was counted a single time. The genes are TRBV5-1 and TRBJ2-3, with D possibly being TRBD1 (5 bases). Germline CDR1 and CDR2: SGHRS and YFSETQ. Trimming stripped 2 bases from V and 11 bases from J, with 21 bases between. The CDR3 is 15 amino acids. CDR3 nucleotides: TGCGCCAGCAGCTTTATTGGACAACGGAACGTGGTGCAGTATTTT. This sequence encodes CASSFIGQRNVVQYF.

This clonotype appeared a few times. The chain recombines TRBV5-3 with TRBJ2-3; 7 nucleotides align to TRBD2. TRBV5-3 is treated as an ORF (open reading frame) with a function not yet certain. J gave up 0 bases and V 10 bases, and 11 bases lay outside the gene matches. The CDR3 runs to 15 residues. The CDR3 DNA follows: TGTGCCGGCAGCCCGGGGGGACTCAGCACAGATACGCAGTATTTT. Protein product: CAGSPGGLSTDTQYF.

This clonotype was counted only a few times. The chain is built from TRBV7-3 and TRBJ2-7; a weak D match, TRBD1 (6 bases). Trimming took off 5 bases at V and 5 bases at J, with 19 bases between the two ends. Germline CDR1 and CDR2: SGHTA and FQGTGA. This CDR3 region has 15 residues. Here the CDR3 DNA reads TGTGCCAGCAGCAACGACAGGCCTCAAGGGGACGAGCAGTACTTC. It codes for CASSNDRPQGDEQYF.

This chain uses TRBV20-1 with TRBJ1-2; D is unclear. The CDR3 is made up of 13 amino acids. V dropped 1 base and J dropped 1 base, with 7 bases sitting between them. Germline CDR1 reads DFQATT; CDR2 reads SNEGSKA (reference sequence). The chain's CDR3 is CSARVYRNYGYTF. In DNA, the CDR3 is TGCAGTGCTAGAGTTTACCGTAACTATGGCTACACCTTC.